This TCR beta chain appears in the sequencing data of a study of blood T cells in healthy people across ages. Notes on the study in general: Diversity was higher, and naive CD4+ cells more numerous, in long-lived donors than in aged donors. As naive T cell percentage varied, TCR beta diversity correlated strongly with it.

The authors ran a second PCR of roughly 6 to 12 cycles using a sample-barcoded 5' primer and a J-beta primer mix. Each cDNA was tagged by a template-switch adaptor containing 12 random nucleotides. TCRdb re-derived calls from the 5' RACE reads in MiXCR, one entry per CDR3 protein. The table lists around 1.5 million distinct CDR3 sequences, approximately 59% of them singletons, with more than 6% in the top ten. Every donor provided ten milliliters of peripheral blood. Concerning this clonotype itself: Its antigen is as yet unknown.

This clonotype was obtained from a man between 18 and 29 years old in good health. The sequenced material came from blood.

Here the CDR3 reads CASRGTGGNEQFF. The DNA for the CDR3 is TGTGCCAGCAGGGGGACAGGGGGGAATGAGCAGTTCTTC. This rearrangement joins TRBV6-5 to TRBJ2-1; 11 bases agree with TRBD1. Germline CDR1 is MNHEY and CDR2 is SVGAGI. V trimming: 6 bases; J trimming: 7 bases; junction bases outside the gene matches: 2. The length of the CDR3 is 13 residues.